Listed here is a single TCR beta chain. The antigen remains unidentified. The data belong to a study of T cells after posttransplantation cyclophosphamide. Sequencing was performed with immunoSEQ multiplex PCR; in TCRdb, only in-frame clones are kept and a portion is missing. The sample holds about 22,000 clones, 73% seen once. Study outcomes and limitations: After PTCy, TRB diversity resembled that of CNI/methotrexate controls. Later blood repertoires were often dominated by clones from the donor CD8+ memory compartment.

Peripheral blood was collected from the related graft donor on the marrow donation day. CDR3 length equals 12 residues. Germline CDR1 SGHVS, CDR2 FNYEAQ. Losses at the gene ends were 5 bases for V and 10 bases for J; bases not matched to a gene: 4. The sequence was collected from a woman aged 55-70 years in good health, CMV-negative, and a related stem cell transplant donor. Sequencing was carried out using memory CD4+ T cells sorted from PBMCs. This chain links TRBV7-6 with TRBJ1-1, with TRBD1 matching 10 bases. The CDR3 DNA reads TGTGCCAGCAGCCCATGGACAGGGGGAGCTTTCTTT. Translating it yields CASSPWTGGAFF.